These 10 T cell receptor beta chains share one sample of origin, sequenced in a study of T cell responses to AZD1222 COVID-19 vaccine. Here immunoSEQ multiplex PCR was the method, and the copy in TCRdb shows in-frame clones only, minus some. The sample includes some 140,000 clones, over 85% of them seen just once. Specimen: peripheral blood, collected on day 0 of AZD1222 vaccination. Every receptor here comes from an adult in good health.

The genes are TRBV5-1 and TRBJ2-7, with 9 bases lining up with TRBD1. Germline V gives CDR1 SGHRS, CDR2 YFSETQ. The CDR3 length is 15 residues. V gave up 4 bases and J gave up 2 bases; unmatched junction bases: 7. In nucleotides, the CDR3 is TGCGCCAGCAGCGCCCAGGGACAGGGACCCTACGAGCAGTACTTC. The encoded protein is CASSAQGQGPYEQYF.

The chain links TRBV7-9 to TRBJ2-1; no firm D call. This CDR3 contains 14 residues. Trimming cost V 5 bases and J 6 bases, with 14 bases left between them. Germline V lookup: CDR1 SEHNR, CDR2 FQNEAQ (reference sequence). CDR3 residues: CASSPSGVFNEQFF. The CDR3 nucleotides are TGTGCCAGCAGCCCCTCAGGTGTCTTCAATGAGCAGTTCTTC.

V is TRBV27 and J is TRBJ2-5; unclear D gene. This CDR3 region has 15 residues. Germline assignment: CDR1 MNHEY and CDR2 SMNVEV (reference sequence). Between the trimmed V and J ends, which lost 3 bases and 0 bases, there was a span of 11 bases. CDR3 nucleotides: TGTGCCAGCAGTTTCCCGGACGGTTACCAAGAGACCCAGTACTTC. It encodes CASSFPDGYQETQYF.

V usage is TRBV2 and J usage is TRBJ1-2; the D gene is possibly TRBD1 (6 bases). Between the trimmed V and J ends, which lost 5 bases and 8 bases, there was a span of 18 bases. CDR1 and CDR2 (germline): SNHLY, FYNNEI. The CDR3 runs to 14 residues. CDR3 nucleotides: TGTGCCAGCAGTCTTTACAGGGAATCGAGGGGCTACACCTTC. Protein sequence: CASSLYRESRGYTF.

The CDR3 loop reads CASSVTAGEYGEQYF. The CDR3 DNA sequence: TGTGCCAGCAGCGTAACTGCAGGGGAATATGGCGAGCAGTACTTC. The chain combines TRBV9 with TRBJ2-7; a weak D match, TRBD1 (6 bases). The CDR3 runs to 15 residues. Trimming removed 1 base from V and 6 bases from J, with 17 bases in between. Germline assignment: CDR1 SGDLS and CDR2 YYNGEE. Drawing the rest from reference TRBV9 and TRBJ2-7, the complete variable domain is DSGVTQTPKHLITATGQRVTLRCSPRSGDLSVYWYQQSLDQGLQFLIQYYNGEERAKGNILERFSAQQFPDLHSELNLSSLELGDSALYFCASSVTAGEYGEQYFGPGTRLTVT.

The CDR3 is CASSGQIEYNSEYGYTF. The DNA for the CDR3 is TGCGCCAGCAGTGGTCAGATCGAGTATAATTCAGAATATGGCTACACCTTC. The J gene is TRBJ1-2, the V gene TRBV10-2, with D unresolved. The CDR3 sequence is 17 residues long. Germline V lookup: CDR1 WSHSY, CDR2 SAAADI. The V end lost 4 bases, the J end lost 5 bases, and 23 bases lay between the germline ends.

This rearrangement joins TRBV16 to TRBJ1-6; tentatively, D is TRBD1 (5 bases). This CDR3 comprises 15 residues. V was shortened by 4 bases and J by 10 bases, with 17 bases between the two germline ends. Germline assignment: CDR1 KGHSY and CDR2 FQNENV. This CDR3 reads CASSPSQGLPSPLHF. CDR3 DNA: TGTGCCAGCAGCCCCAGCCAGGGTCTCCCATCACCCCTCCACTTT.

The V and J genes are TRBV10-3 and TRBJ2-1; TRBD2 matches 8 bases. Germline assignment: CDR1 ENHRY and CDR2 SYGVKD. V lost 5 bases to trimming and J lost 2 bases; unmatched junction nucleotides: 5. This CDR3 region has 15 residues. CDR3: CAISLAGGAYNEQFF. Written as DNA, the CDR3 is TGTGCCATCAGTCTTGCGGGGGGAGCCTACAATGAGCAGTTCTTC.

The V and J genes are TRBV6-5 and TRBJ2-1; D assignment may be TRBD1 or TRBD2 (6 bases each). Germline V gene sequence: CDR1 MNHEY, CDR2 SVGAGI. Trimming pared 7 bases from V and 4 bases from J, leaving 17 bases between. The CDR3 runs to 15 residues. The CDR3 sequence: CASTNPGAAYNEQFF. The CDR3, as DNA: TGTGCCAGCACTAACCCGGGGGCCGCGTACAATGAGCAGTTCTTC.

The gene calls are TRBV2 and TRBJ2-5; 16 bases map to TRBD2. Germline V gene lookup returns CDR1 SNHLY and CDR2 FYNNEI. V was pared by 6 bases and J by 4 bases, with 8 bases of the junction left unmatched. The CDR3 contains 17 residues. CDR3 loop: CASRKGLAGGPSETQYF. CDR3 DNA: TGTGCCAGCAGGAAGGGACTAGCGGGGGGGCCATCAGAGACCCAGTACTTC.